This entry lists 13 T cell receptor beta chains sequenced from one sample in a study of blood T cell repertoires in COVID-19. Assay: immunoSEQ multiplex PCR; the TCRdb copy retains only in-frame clones and omits some. The sample has around 370,000 clones, roughly 90% seen once. The sample consisted of peripheral blood. The receptor source for this set is a man aged 18 to 30 with active or convalescent COVID-19.

J is TRBJ1-3 and V is TRBV20-1; 7 bases map to TRBD1. The V gene end was trimmed by 3 bases and the J gene end by 3 bases; junction bases not matched to a gene: 8. CDR1 and CDR2 (germline): DFQATT, SNEGSKA (reference sequence). This CDR3 is 15 amino acids long. The CDR3 spells CSASNQGVGGNTIYF. CDR3 bases: TGCAGTGCTAGTAATCAGGGGGTAGGTGGAAACACCATATATTTT.

The chain combines TRBV10-3 with TRBJ2-1; TRBD2 matches at 12 bases. Germline CDR1 and CDR2: ENHRY and SYGVKD. V shed 5 bases and J 2 bases; nucleotides not matched to a gene: 7. The CDR3 extends over 17 amino acids. CDR3 sequence: CAISSRTSGKTYNEQFF. CDR3 in DNA: TGTGCCATCAGTTCCAGGACTAGCGGGAAGACCTACAATGAGCAGTTCTTC.

This chain uses TRBV29-1 with TRBJ2-7; 10 nucleotides align to TRBD2. Germline CDR1 reads SQVTM; CDR2 reads ANQGSEA. The V gene end was trimmed by 2 bases and the J gene end by 7 bases; junction bases not matched to a gene: 8. The CDR3 runs 14 residues. CDR3 protein: CSVERLAGGGEQYF. CDR3 DNA: TGCAGCGTTGAACGATTAGCGGGAGGTGGGGAGCAGTACTTC.

This clone was found once. This rearrangement joins TRBV7-3 to TRBJ2-1, with D perhaps TRBD2 (6 bases). V was clipped by 0 bases and J by 3 bases, with 21 bases between them. The CDR3 contains 19 residues. Germline V gene data show CDR1 as SGHTA and CDR2 as FQGTGA. The CDR3 region is CASSLTGGSAPRYYNEQFF. In DNA, the CDR3 is TGTGCCAGCAGCTTAACGGGGGGTAGCGCCCCGAGGTACTACAATGAGCAGTTCTTC. Combining the CDR3 with reference TRBV7-3 and TRBJ2-1 gives the whole variable domain GAGVSQTPSNKVTEKGKYVELRCDPISGHTALYWYRQSLGQGPEFLIYFQGTGAADDSGLPNDRFFAVRPEGSVSTLKIQRTERGDSAVYLCASSLTGGSAPRYYNEQFFGPGTRLTVL.

The chain links TRBV5-4 to TRBJ2-1; 8 positions agree with TRBD2. V dropped 3 bases and J dropped 7; count of bases not matched to a gene: 6. The CDR3 spans 14 residues. Per germline, CDR1 SGHNT and CDR2 YYREEE (reference sequence). CDR3 nucleotides: TGTGCCAGCAGCTCACCGGGACTAGGTAATGAGCAGTTCTTC. This translates into CASSSPGLGNEQFF.

J is TRBJ1-6 and V is TRBV4-3, with 10 nucleotides matching TRBD1. This CDR3 is built from 16 residues. Losses at the gene ends were 5 bases for V and 3 bases for J; bases not matched to a gene: 4. CDR1 and CDR2 (germline): LGHNA, YSLEER. This CDR3 is CASSTGTGDYNSPLHF. The DNA of the CDR3 is TGCGCCAGCAGCACGGGGACAGGGGACTATAATTCACCCCTCCACTTT.

The CDR3 loop reads CASSKSGLYIPNQPQHF. In nucleotides, the CDR3 is TGTGCCAGCAGTAAATCGGGACTTTATATCCCAAATCAGCCCCAGCATTTT. The rearrangement links TRBV28 to TRBJ1-5; TRBD1 might be the D (5 bases). The germline V gene has CDR1 MDHEN and CDR2 SYDVKM. Between the trimmed V and J ends, which lost 5 bases and 4 bases, there was a span of 21 bases. The CDR3 extends over 17 amino acids.

This clone was observed at least ten times. V usage is TRBV4-2 and J usage is TRBJ2-2; weak D call: TRBD2 (7 bases). V gave up 0 bases and J gave up 8 bases, with 13 bases separating them. The CDR3 length is 15 residues. Germline CDR1 and CDR2: LGHNA and YNFKEQ. The CDR3 reads CASSQDEGGSGELFF. CDR3 in DNA: TGTGCCAGCAGCCAAGACGAGGGGGGGTCGGGGGAGCTGTTTTTT.

The rearrangement links TRBV2 to TRBJ2-7; 8 bases map to TRBD1. In germline, CDR1 is SNHLY, CDR2 FYNNEI. After removal of 6 bases from V and 2 bases from J, the junction contained 6 bases not matched to a gene. The CDR3 is made up of 14 amino acids. The CDR3 protein is CASRSQGVAYEQYF. CDR3 sequence (DNA): TGTGCCAGCAGATCACAGGGGGTAGCCTACGAGCAGTACTTC. The variable domain in full, completed from reference TRBV2 and TRBJ2-7, reads EPEVTQTPSHQVTQMGQEVILRCVPISNHLYFYWYRQILGQKVEFLVSFYNNEISEKSEIFDDQFSVERPDGSNFTLKIRSTKLEDSAMYFCASRSQGVAYEQYFGPGTRLTVT.

This clone appeared many times. The chain carries TRBV5-1 and TRBJ2-1, with D uncertain. With 5 bases removed from V and 3 bases from J, the gap between germline ends came to 12 bases. Germline V lookup: CDR1 SGHRS, CDR2 YFSETQ. The CDR3 has 14 residues. For the CDR3, the DNA is TGCGCCAGCAGGCTTGCGGCCAACTACAATGAGCAGTTCTTC. Encoded protein: CASRLAANYNEQFF. The full variable domain, completed using reference TRBV5-1 and TRBJ2-1, is KAGVTQTPRYLIKTRGQQVTLSCSPISGHRSVSWYQQTPGQGLQFLFEYFSETQRNKGNFPGRFSGRQFSNSRSEMNVSTLELGDSALYLCASRLAANYNEQFFGPGTRLTVL.

On this clone itself: A junction end diverges from the germline sequence, so it may reflect a read error. The V gene is TRBV4-2, the J gene TRBJ2-6; 8 nucleotides match TRBD1. The CDR3 runs 17 residues. The germline CDR1 and CDR2 sequences are LGHNA and YNFKEQ. The CDR3 reads CASSQGTGSSGANVLTF. Here the CDR3 DNA reads TGTGCCAGCAGCCAAGGGACAGGGAGCTCTGGGGCCAACGTGCTGACTTTC.

The chain combines TRBV6-4 with TRBJ1-1; the match to TRBD1 covers 7 bases. The CDR3 is 14 residues long. Per germline, CDR1 MRHNA and CDR2 SNTAGT. The ends lost 2 bases at V and 6 bases at J; junction bases unmatched: 6. The CDR3 nucleotides are TGTGCCAGCAGTGACACAGGGGAAGGGGCTGAAGCTTTCTTT. Its protein product is CASSDTGEGAEAFF.

The chain carries TRBV7-3 and TRBJ2-1; 14 bases align to TRBD2. V lost 5 bases, J lost 7 bases, and 13 bases stayed unmatched. CDR1 and CDR2 from the germline V gene are SGHTA and FQGTGA. The CDR3 consists of 18 residues. The CDR3 coding sequence is TGTGCCAGCAGCCCAACTAGACTAGCGGGAGGGCAACATAATGAGCAGTTCTTC. Translation: CASSPTRLAGGQHNEQFF.